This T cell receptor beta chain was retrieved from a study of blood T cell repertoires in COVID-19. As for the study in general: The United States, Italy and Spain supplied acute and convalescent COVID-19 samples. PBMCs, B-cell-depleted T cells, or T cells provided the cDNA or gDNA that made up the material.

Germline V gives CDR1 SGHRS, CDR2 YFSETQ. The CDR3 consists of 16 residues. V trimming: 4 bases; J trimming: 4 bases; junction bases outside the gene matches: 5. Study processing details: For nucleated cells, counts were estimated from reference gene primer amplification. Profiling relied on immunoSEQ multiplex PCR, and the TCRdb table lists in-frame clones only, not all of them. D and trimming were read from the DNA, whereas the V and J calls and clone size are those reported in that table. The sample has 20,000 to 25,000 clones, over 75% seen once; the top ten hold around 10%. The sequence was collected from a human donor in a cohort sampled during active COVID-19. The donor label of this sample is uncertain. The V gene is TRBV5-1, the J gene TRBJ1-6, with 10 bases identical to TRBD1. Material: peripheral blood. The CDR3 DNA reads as TGCGCCAGCAGCATGGGACAGGGGTTGTATAATTCACCCCTCCACTTT. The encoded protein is CASSMGQGLYNSPLHF.